This T cell receptor beta chain was captured by sequencing in a study of vaccination and CD4 T cells after COVID-19. This clonotype turned up a few times. As yet, its antigen is unknown. Treatment: roughly 10-day PBMC culture with coronavirus spike peptide pools or control peptides (ViraFEST assay). Once obtained from cultured CD4+ T cells, the DNA was sequenced using the Oncomine TCR Beta short-read assay. One entry per CDR3 protein, called by TCRdb with MiXCR from the PCR reads. Among about 17,000 distinct CDR3 sequences listed, 60% to 75% were seen once. V trimming: 7 bases; J trimming: 7 bases; junction bases outside the gene matches: 10. Germline-derived CDR1 and CDR2 are MNHNS and SASEGT. The CDR3 runs to 14 residues.

This chain connects TRBV6-1 to TRBJ2-1, with 7 bases matching TRBD2. The origin of this receptor is a human donor who had recovered from COVID-19. Sequencing was carried out using CD4+ T cells from blood, cultured in vitro. DNA for the CDR3: TGTGCCAGCAACCTTGGGGGGGGAAGGAATGAGCAGTTCTTC. It specifies CASNLGGGRNEQFF.